This T cell receptor beta chain emerged from a study of T cell changes during pregnancy in multiple sclerosis. This table comes from immunoSEQ multiplex PCR, and its TCRdb copy is limited to in-frame clones, with some not included. This sample carries over 30,000 clones, around 91% of them seen once, and the ten largest clones take 0.5% to 0.85%. The receptor was derived from a female donor in good health, enrolled as a control in a pregnancy study. Sequenced here: CD4+ T cells from peripheral blood mononuclear cells, sampled in the second trimester of pregnancy.

Written as DNA, the CDR3 is TGTGCCAGCAGCCGAACGACGGGGGGGCGAGGAGATACGCAGTATTTT. Its translation: CASSRTTGGRGDTQYF. The V gene is TRBV4-2, the J gene TRBJ2-3, with 8 bases matching TRBD2. Germline V gene data show CDR1 as LGHNA and CDR2 as YNFKEQ. CDR3 length: 16 amino acids. The V segment lost 4 bases and the J segment 5 bases; nucleotides outside the gene matches: 11.